The 23 T cell receptor beta chains listed next were all sequenced from one sample in a study of OX40 agonist ivuxolimab in advanced cancers. Libraries came from the immunoSEQ multiplex PCR assay. In its TCRdb copy, this immuneACCESS table keeps in-frame sequences only and misses some clones. Where compared with another copy, unresolved V genes explain less than half of these, and the others have no known cause. The sample profile shows 50,000 or so clones; approximately 85% of them were found once. The top ten clonotypes cover about 3% of the sample. Sequenced material: CD4+ or CD8+ T cells sorted from blood, taken in a trial of the OX40 agonist ivuxolimab. These receptors all come from an adult with an advanced solid tumor such as melanoma, head and neck, liver or kidney cancer.

CDR3: CATLAGPQETQYF. Here the CDR3 DNA reads TGTGCCACCCTAGCGGGGCCCCAAGAGACCCAGTACTTC. This sequence joins TRBV6-1 and TRBJ2-5; the match to TRBD2 covers 9 bases. The CDR3 runs to 13 residues. Per germline, CDR1 MNHNS and CDR2 SASEGT. V dropped 10 bases and J dropped 1; count of bases not matched to a gene: 4.

J is TRBJ2-1 and V is TRBV11-3, with a tentative D call TRBD2 (5 bases). Germline V gene data show CDR1 as SGHNT and CDR2 as YENEEA. The V and J ends lost 0 bases and 2 bases respectively, with 14 bases between them. This CDR3 comprises 17 residues. This chain's CDR3 is CASSLEPVTGTYNEQFF. The CDR3 region has the DNA TGTGCCAGCAGCTTAGAACCCGTGACCGGGACCTACAATGAGCAGTTCTTC.

The chain is built from TRBV10-3 and TRBJ1-1, with D unresolved. V lost 5 bases and J lost 0, with 13 bases in between. Germline V lookup: CDR1 ENHRY, CDR2 SYGVKD. The CDR3 totals 15 residues. The CDR3 here is CAISRKTYMNTEAFF. CDR3 sequence (DNA): TGTGCCATCAGTAGAAAGACATACATGAACACTGAAGCTTTCTTT.

The rearrangement joins TRBV5-1 to TRBJ2-7; no clear D. Germline V gene lookup returns CDR1 SGHRS and CDR2 YFSETQ. Trimming took 3 bases from V and 6 from J, leaving 13 bases between them. The CDR3 has 13 amino acids. The DNA for the CDR3 is TGCGCCAGCAGCTGGACGGATGGTGGCGAGCAGTACTTC. It is translated as CASSWTDGGEQYF. The full variable domain, rest sourced from reference TRBV5-1 and TRBJ2-7, is KAGVTQTPRYLIKTRGQQVTLSCSPISGHRSVSWYQQTPGQGLQFLFEYFSETQRNKGNFPGRFSGRQFSNSRSEMNVSTLELGDSALYLCASSWTDGGEQYFGPGTRLTVT.

This clone was observed a few times. The chain combines TRBV5-1 with TRBJ1-5; a possible D gene is TRBD1 (6 bases). The germline V and J ends were trimmed by 2 bases and 4 bases, with 16 bases remaining between them. The CDR3 runs to 16 residues. Germline values: CDR1 SGHRS, CDR2 YFSETQ. Written as DNA, the CDR3 is TGCGCCAGCAGCTTATCCACAGGGAATTTGAATCAGCCCCAGCATTTT. This sequence encodes CASSLSTGNLNQPQHF.

CDR3 in DNA: TGTGCCAGTATGGAGCGGTACACAGATACGCAGTATTTT. Translating it yields CASMERYTDTQYF. The rearrangement links TRBV19 to TRBJ2-3; a possible D gene is TRBD2 (5 bases). V dropped 7 bases and J dropped 2 bases, with 10 bases sitting between them. The CDR3 is 13 amino acids. The germline V gene has CDR1 LNHDA and CDR2 SQIVND (reference sequence).

With respect to this clone: At the DNA level, this CDR3 is encoded by other sequences in the same sample as well. The genes are TRBV7-2 and TRBJ1-1, with D unclear. CDR1 is SGHTA and CDR2 is FQGNSA in the germline V gene. The CDR3 spans 13 residues. Trimming took off 1 base at V and 1 base at J, with 4 bases between the two ends. The CDR3 coding sequence is TGTGCCAGCAGCTTAGAACGGAACACTGAAGCTTTCTTT. It encodes CASSLERNTEAFF.

J is TRBJ1-5 and V is TRBV9; D call uncertain. V lost 0 bases to trimming and J lost 0 bases, with 10 bases between them. The CDR3 is 16 residues long. Germline V lookup: CDR1 SGDLS, CDR2 YYNGEE. The CDR3 loop is CASSVGGPLSNQPQHF. CDR3 bases: TGTGCCAGCAGCGTAGGTGGTCCTCTTAGCAATCAGCCCCAGCATTTT.

On this clone: One end of the junction fails to match germline, which may point to a read error. The rearrangement links TRBV7-7 to TRBJ2-2; D unclear. Germline-derived CDR1 and CDR2 are SSHAT and FNYEAQ (reference sequence). This CDR3 has 13 residues. The CDR3 spells CASSPSNTGELFF. The CDR3 region has the DNA TGTGCTAGCAGCCCTTCGAACACCGGGGAGCTGTTTTTT.

This clone was observed a handful of times. The chain's CDR3 is CASSRVQGETQYF. CDR3 bases: TGTGCCAGCAGCCGGGTACAGGGAGAGACCCAGTACTTC. The J gene is TRBJ2-5, the V gene TRBV28, with D possibly matching TRBD1 (6 bases). CDR3 size: 13 residues. V was shortened by 6 bases and J by 4 bases, with 12 bases between the two germline ends. Germline lookup yields CDR1 MDHEN and CDR2 SYDVKM.

V is TRBV11-2 and J is TRBJ2-7; TRBD2 agrees at 9 bases. This CDR3 comprises 15 residues. Germline-derived CDR1 and CDR2 are SGHAT and FQNNGV. With V trimmed by 3 bases and J by 2 bases, 5 bases remained unmatched. The CDR3 DNA reads TGTGCCAGCAGCTTTAGCGGGGGTACTACCTACGAGCAGTACTTC. Translation: CASSFSGGTTYEQYF. The complete variable domain, with remaining parts taken from reference TRBV11-2 and TRBJ2-7, reads EAGVAQSPRYKIIEKRQSVAFWCNPISGHATLYWYQQILGQGPKLLIQFQNNGVVDDSQLPKDRFSAERLKGVDSTLKIQPAKLEDSAVYLCASSFSGGTTYEQYFGPGTRLTVT.

This sequence joins TRBV21-1 and TRBJ1-5; the D call of TRBD1 is as the table states it, not checked on the DNA. TRBV21-1 is marked as a pseudogene. The CDR3 has 18 residues. The CDR3, as DNA: TGTGCCAGCAGCAAAGGAGAAGAAGGACAGGTGAGCAATCAGCCCCAGCATTTT. Its protein product is CASSKGEEGQVSNQPQHF.

The chain recombines TRBV7-9 with TRBJ2-1; 12 bases are a match to TRBD2. The V segment lost 1 base and the J segment 7 bases; nucleotides outside the gene matches: 5. The CDR3 contains 16 residues. Germline CDR1 SEHNR, CDR2 FQNEAQ (reference sequence). CDR3 amino acids: CASSLDLAGGANEQFF. CDR3 nucleotides: TGTGCCAGCAGCTTAGACCTAGCGGGGGGGGCGAATGAGCAGTTCTTC.

The V call is TRBV5-4, the J call TRBJ1-1; TRBD1 aligns across 7 bases. V gave up 5 bases and J gave up 3 bases; unmatched junction bases: 10. Germline CDR1 SGHNT, CDR2 YYREEE (reference sequence). The CDR3 has 15 amino acids. The CDR3 sequence: CASRRGGGADTEAFF. The CDR3, as DNA: TGTGCCAGCAGGCGGGGAGGGGGCGCGGACACTGAAGCTTTCTTT.

A few counts support this clone. V usage is TRBV5-1 and J usage is TRBJ1-1; 9 nucleotides match TRBD1. V shed 3 bases, J shed 8 bases, and the junction held 5 bases outside the gene matches. The V gene's germline CDR1 is SGHRS and CDR2 YFSETQ. There are 13 residues in the CDR3. CDR3 region: CASSWGQGTEAFF. The CDR3, as DNA: TGCGCCAGCAGCTGGGGACAGGGTACCGAAGCTTTCTTT.

The chain has TRBV11-3 and TRBJ2-5, with 7 bases fitting TRBD1. Losses at the gene ends were 1 base for V and 1 base for J; bases not matched to a gene: 15. The CDR3 is 19 residues long. Germline CDR1 reads SGHNT; CDR2 reads YENEEA. CDR3 amino acids: CASSLAPPYQGQSQETQYF. In nucleotides, the CDR3 is TGTGCCAGCAGCTTAGCCCCTCCTTACCAGGGACAGTCCCAAGAGACCCAGTACTTC.

The V gene is TRBV10-3, the J gene TRBJ1-1, with no clear D. Germline V CDR1 and CDR2: ENHRY, SYGVKD. V gave up 8 bases and J gave up 1 base, with 20 bases separating them. The CDR3 totals 16 residues. CDR3 sequence: CAIAGMSLSGNTEAFF. CDR3 DNA sequence: TGTGCCATCGCGGGGATGAGTTTAAGTGGGAACACTGAAGCTTTCTTT.

A remark on this clone: This specimen includes other DNA sequences encoding the same CDR3. The rearrangement links TRBV6-5 to TRBJ2-7; the D is unclear. This CDR3 spans 11 amino acids. Germline CDR1 and CDR2: MNHEY and SVGAGI. Trimming stripped 0 bases from V and 7 bases from J, with 4 bases between. The CDR3 nucleotides read TGTGCCAGCAGTTACTCGGGGGAGCAGTACTTC. Its protein product is CASSYSGEQYF.

This clone was found once. This sequence joins TRBV7-2 and TRBJ1-5; no definite D call. V lost 2 bases and J lost 2, with 16 bases in between. The CDR3 contains 17 residues. The germline CDR1 and CDR2 sequences are SGHTA and FQGNSA. The CDR3 sequence is CASSLSLGSQGNQPQHF. CDR3 coding DNA: TGTGCCAGCAGCTTATCTTTGGGTTCACAAGGCAATCAGCCCCAGCATTTT.

This rearrangement joins TRBV9 to TRBJ1-5; D is perhaps TRBD1 (5 bases). V was trimmed by 0 bases and J by 6 bases, leaving 13 bases between them. This CDR3 spans 15 amino acids. Germline lookup yields CDR1 SGDLS and CDR2 YYNGEE. For the CDR3, the DNA is TGTGCCAGCAGCGTAGGAGGGGCCTTAGGTCAGCCCCAGCATTTT. Translated, it gives CASSVGGALGQPQHF.

V is TRBV15 and J is TRBJ1-3, with 8 bases identical to TRBD1. From germline, CDR1 is LNHNV and CDR2 YYDKDF (reference sequence). This CDR3 spans 15 amino acids. The trim removed 2 bases at V and 3 bases at J, leaving 3 bases unmatched. CDR3 amino acids: CATSRTGGRGNTIYF. The CDR3 DNA reads as TGTGCCACCAGCAGAACAGGGGGTCGTGGAAACACCATATATTTT. The complete variable domain, with remaining parts taken from reference TRBV15 and TRBJ1-3, reads DAMVIQNPRYQVTQFGKPVTLSCSQTLNHNVMYWYQQKSSQAPKLLFHYYDKDFNNEADTPDNFQSRRPNTSFCFLDIRSPGLGDTAMYLCATSRTGGRGNTIYFGEGSWLTVV.

The chain uses TRBV19 and TRBJ1-4, with 8 bases that match TRBD1. Per germline, CDR1 LNHDA and CDR2 SQIVND (reference sequence). This CDR3 spans 14 amino acids. V shed 3 bases, J shed 8 bases, and the junction held 5 bases outside the gene matches. The CDR3 sequence: CASSMAQGEEKLFF. The CDR3 bases are TGTGCCAGTAGTATGGCACAGGGGGAAGAAAAACTGTTTTTT.

The genes are TRBV5-1 and TRBJ1-2, with D possibly matching TRBD1 (6 bases). With 3 bases removed from V and 2 bases from J, the gap between germline ends came to 11 bases. This CDR3 region has 14 residues. Per germline, CDR1 SGHRS and CDR2 YFSETQ. CDR3 sequence: CASSSGQTNYGYTF. The CDR3, as DNA: TGCGCCAGCAGCTCCGGACAGACAAACTATGGCTACACCTTC.